Below, 7 T cell receptor beta chains from the same sample are listed, as sequenced in a study of CD8+ T cells in alopecia areata. Treatment reported: oral pan-JAK inhibitor, 5-10 mg twice daily. Extracted RNA was reverse transcribed into cDNA, the sequencing template. Some clones are missing from TCRdb's copy, which holds only in-frame ones; the method was immunoSEQ multiplex PCR. The table records some 150,000 clones, approximately 90% of them present only once. This sample comprised CD8+ T cells sorted from blood, obtained at week 4, from a patient treated with tofacitinib. These receptors came from a human donor with alopecia areata.

The chain uses TRBV7-6 and TRBJ2-5, with 12 bases identical to TRBD1. CDR3 length equals 18 residues. The germline CDR1 and CDR2 sequences are SGHVS and FNYEAQ. Trimming at V came to 0 bases and at J to 2 bases, leaving 7 bases not matched to a gene. The DNA for the CDR3 is TGTGCCAGCAGCTTAGCGTCGGGGACAGGGGGCCCTCAAGAGACCCAGTACTTC. This translates into CASSLASGTGGPQETQYF.

This clone was observed once. The CDR3 spells CASSIDHSGANNEQFF. The CDR3 bases are TGTGCCAGTAGTATCGATCATAGCGGGGCCAACAATGAGCAGTTCTTC. J is TRBJ2-1 and V is TRBV19; 8 nucleotides align to TRBD2. The CDR3 has 16 residues. CDR1 and CDR2 from the germline V gene are LNHDA and SQIVND (reference sequence). V lost 3 bases to trimming and J lost 5 bases; unmatched junction nucleotides: 9.

This clone has only a few counts. The CDR3 region is CASSLSAGSYEQYF. For the CDR3, the DNA is TGTGCCAGCAGCTTATCAGCGGGCTCCTACGAGCAGTACTTC. The J gene is TRBJ2-5, the V gene TRBV7-3; D may be TRBD2 (6 bases). The J call may be mistaken, given a closer DNA end match to TRBJ2-7. CDR3 size: 14 residues. Per the germline V gene, CDR1 is SGHTA and CDR2 is FQGTGA.

The chain has TRBV29-1 and TRBJ1-5; 8 bases fit TRBD1. Germline V lookup: CDR1 SQVTM, CDR2 ANQGSEA. Trimming removed 7 bases from V and 2 bases from J; junction bases left unmatched: 4. This CDR3 has 13 residues. The CDR3 DNA reads TGCAGCGCCGCGACAGGGGGCAATCAGCCCCAGCATTTT. This translates into CSAATGGNQPQHF. Based on the CDR3 plus reference TRBV29-1 and TRBJ1-5, the full variable domain is SAVISQKPSRDICQRGTSLTIQCQVDSQVTMMFWYRQQPGQSLTLIATANQGSEATYESGFVIDKFPISRPNLTFSTLTVSNMSPEDSSIYLCSAATGGNQPQHFGDGTRLSIL.

This chain links TRBV30 with TRBJ2-7, with 9 bases aligning to TRBD1. The germline gives CDR1 GTSNPN, CDR2 SVGIG (reference sequence). V lost 8 bases and J lost 5; bases outside the gene matches: 7. This CDR3 region has 12 residues. This CDR3 reads CAVDRGGNEQYF. CDR3 in DNA: TGTGCCGTGGACAGGGGTGGGAACGAGCAGTACTTC.

J is TRBJ2-2 and V is TRBV7-9; 8 bases align to TRBD1. The germline CDR1 and CDR2 sequences are SEHNR and FQNEAQ (reference sequence). The CDR3 has 15 residues. With 4 bases clipped from V and 3 bases from J, the junction kept 4 bases outside the gene matches. Here the CDR3 DNA reads TGTGCCAGCAGCTCGAGGACAGGGTACACCGGGGAGCTGTTTTTT. Residues: CASSSRTGYTGELFF. Variable domain in full (rest from reference TRBV7-9 and TRBJ2-2): DTGVSQNPRHKITKRGQNVTFRCDPISEHNRLYWYRQTLGQGPEFLTYFQNEAQLEKSRLLSDRFSAERPKGSFSTLEIQRTEQGDSAMYLCASSSRTGYTGELFFGEGSRLTVL.

This chain links TRBV4-1 with TRBJ1-2; 8 nucleotides align to TRBD1. Germline V gene sequence: CDR1 MGHRA, CDR2 YSYEKL. This CDR3 comprises 15 residues. J gave up 8 bases and V 3 bases, and 11 bases lay outside the gene matches. CDR3 nucleotides: TGCGCCAGCAGCCAGGACCCGACAGGGGCCTCGGGCTACACCTTC. This translates into CASSQDPTGASGYTF.